Shown below are 26 T cell receptor beta chains from a single sample sequenced in a study of blood T cells in healthy people across ages. Sample-barcoded 5' priming and a J-beta primer mix drove a second PCR of roughly 7 to 11 cycles. TCRdb re-called the 5' RACE reads through MiXCR, storing one row per CDR3 protein. The sample gives around 620,000 distinct CDR3 sequences, approximately 27% of which show up once; less than 20% is in the top ten. The sequencing input was blood. These receptor sequences come from a woman between 70 and 85 years old in good health.

A note on this clonotype: The junction and the germline gene differ at one end; a read error may be behind it. The J gene is TRBJ2-5, the V gene TRBV9; D gene ambiguous. This CDR3 region has 13 residues. Germline CDR1 and CDR2: SGDLS and YYNGEE. Written as DNA, the CDR3 is TGTGTCAGCAGCGTACAGCCCCAAGAGACCCAGTACTTC. Its protein product is CVSSVQPQETQYF.

In this sample, this clonotype turned up a few times. The CDR3 is CASSWDGSTEAFF. CDR3 coding DNA: TGTGCCAGCAGCTGGGACGGGAGCACTGAAGCTTTCTTT. V usage is TRBV7-9 and J usage is TRBJ1-1, with D perhaps matching TRBD1 (5 bases). V was trimmed by 4 bases and J by 4 bases, leaving 10 bases between them. CDR3 length: 13 residues. CDR1 and CDR2 (germline): SEHNR, FQNEAQ (reference sequence).

This clonotype appeared a few times. The chain couples TRBV20-1 to TRBJ2-3, with 11 nucleotides matching TRBD2. This CDR3 has 15 amino acids. Germline-derived CDR1 and CDR2 are DFQATT and SNEGSKA (reference sequence). V trimming: 2 bases; J trimming: 2 bases; junction bases outside the gene matches: 3. The CDR3 sequence: CSARLAGGNTDTQYF. The CDR3 DNA sequence: TGCAGTGCTAGACTAGCGGGGGGAAACACAGATACGCAGTATTTT.

This clonotype occurred a few times. CDR3 residues: CASSLGSSDVTQYF. The CDR3 DNA reads TGCGCCAGCAGCTTGGGCTCTAGCGATGTCACGCAGTATTTT. J is TRBJ2-3 and V is TRBV5-1; tentatively, D is TRBD2 (6 bases). Germline V gene sequence: CDR1 SGHRS, CDR2 YFSETQ. The CDR3 sequence is 14 residues long. The ends were cut back, 0 bases at V and 9 bases at J, with 14 bases in the middle. Complete variable domain (other parts from reference TRBV5-1 and TRBJ2-3): KAGVTQTPRYLIKTRGQQVTLSCSPISGHRSVSWYQQTPGQGLQFLFEYFSETQRNKGNFPGRFSGRQFSNSRSEMNVSTLELGDSALYLCASSLGSSDVTQYFGPGTRLTVL.

This clonotype has only a few counts. The genes are TRBV4-3 and TRBJ2-2; D possibly corresponds to TRBD1 (6 bases). This CDR3 comprises 14 residues. Trimming cost V 6 bases and J 5 bases, with 13 bases left between them. The germline CDR1 and CDR2 sequences are LGHNA and YSLEER. The CDR3 bases are TGCGCCAGCAGGAGGCAGGGGAAAACCGGGGAGCTGTTTTTT. Translation: CASRRQGKTGELFF.

The V call is TRBV20-1, the J call TRBJ1-4, with D perhaps matching TRBD1 (6 bases). Germline V lookup: CDR1 DFQATT, CDR2 SNEGSKA (reference sequence). CDR3 length equals 14 residues. Trimming took off 3 bases at V and 6 bases at J, with 14 bases between the two ends. CDR3 in amino acids: CSARVVGQYEKLFF. The CDR3 DNA reads as TGCAGTGCTAGGGTAGTTGGACAGTATGAAAAACTGTTTTTT.

The chain links TRBV7-2 to TRBJ1-5, with a tentative D call TRBD1 (5 bases). V was shortened by 1 base and J by 2 bases, with 12 bases between the two germline ends. The CDR3 is 16 amino acids. Per germline, CDR1 SGHTA and CDR2 FQGNSA. This CDR3 is CASSLGGILGNQPQHF. CDR3 DNA sequence: TGTGCCAGCAGCTTAGGGGGCATTTTAGGCAATCAGCCCCAGCATTTT.

The J gene is TRBJ2-5, the V gene TRBV4-1; 7 bases are a match to TRBD2. V trimming: 0 bases; J trimming: 2 bases; junction bases outside the gene matches: 3. The CDR3 is made up of 15 amino acids. From germline, CDR1 is MGHRA and CDR2 YSYEKL. The CDR3 coding sequence is TGCGCCAGCAGCCAAGATCCTAGCGGACAAGAGACCCAGTACTTC. Translated, it gives CASSQDPSGQETQYF.

The CDR3 here is CASRYRDRDPYEQYF. In DNA, the CDR3 is TGTGCCAGCAGGTACCGGGACAGGGACCCCTACGAGCAGTACTTC. The rearrangement uses TRBV7-9 and TRBJ2-7, with 9 bases fitting TRBD1. The V gene's germline CDR1 is SEHNR and CDR2 FQNEAQ (reference sequence). The V gene end was trimmed by 6 bases and the J gene end by 2 bases; junction bases not matched to a gene: 8. This CDR3 has 15 residues. Supplemented by reference TRBV7-9 and TRBJ2-7, the full variable domain reads DTGVSQNPRHKITKRGQNVTFRCDPISEHNRLYWYRQTLGQGPEFLTYFQNEAQLEKSRLLSDRFSAERPKGSFSTLEIQRTEQGDSAMYLCASRYRDRDPYEQYFGPGTRLTVT.

V and J are TRBV5-1 and TRBJ2-1, with D maybe TRBD2 (6 bases). V was clipped by 3 bases and J by 0 bases, with 10 bases between them. CDR3 length: 15 residues. Germline assignment: CDR1 SGHRS and CDR2 YFSETQ. CDR3 DNA sequence: TGCGCCAGCAGCTCAGCGGGCGCCTCCTACAATGAGCAGTTCTTC. Protein sequence: CASSSAGASYNEQFF.

This sequence joins TRBV29-1 and TRBJ1-2, with 8 bases fitting TRBD1. The CDR3 is 14 amino acids. Germline V gene sequence: CDR1 SQVTM, CDR2 ANQGSEA. The V gene end was trimmed by 4 bases and the J gene end by 8 bases; junction bases not matched to a gene: 12. CDR3 bases: TGCAGCGTTGGGGAGCCCACAGGGGGTCGGGGCTACACCTTC. Translating gives CSVGEPTGGRGYTF. Full variable domain (outside the CDR3, taken from reference TRBV29-1 and TRBJ1-2): SAVISQKPSRDICQRGTSLTIQCQVDSQVTMMFWYRQQPGQSLTLIATANQGSEATYESGFVIDKFPISRPNLTFSTLTVSNMSPEDSSIYLCSVGEPTGGRGYTFGSGTRLTVV.

V and J are TRBV3-1 and TRBJ2-3, with TRBD2 matching over 10 bases. V gave up 5 bases and J gave up 4 bases; unmatched junction bases: 6. Germline CDR1 LGHDT, CDR2 YNNKEL (reference sequence). CDR3 length equals 15 residues. The CDR3 region is CASSSGTSVSDTQYF. For the CDR3, the DNA is TGTGCCAGCAGCTCAGGGACTAGCGTGTCAGATACGCAGTATTTT.

This clonotype was found a few times. The junction shows a germline mismatch at one end, possibly a read error. V usage is TRBV9 and J usage is TRBJ2-7; 7 bases align to TRBD1. The germline gives CDR1 SGDLS, CDR2 YYNGEE. CDR3 size: 15 residues. CDR3 in DNA: TGTGCCGGCAGCGTAGCAGGGGGTCGAAACTACGAGCAGTACTTC. Translated: CAGSVAGGRNYEQYF.

This clonotype was counted a few times. This chain joins TRBV3-1 and TRBJ1-3; 7 bases agree with TRBD1. This CDR3 comprises 14 residues. Trimming cost V 4 bases and J 1 base; bases outside gene matches: 1. Germline CDR1 LGHDT, CDR2 YNNKEL (reference sequence). In nucleotides, the CDR3 is TGTGCCAGCAGCCGACAGGGATCTGGAAACACCATATATTTT. Translating gives CASSRQGSGNTIYF.

The V and J genes are TRBV29-1 and TRBJ2-3; D might be TRBD2 (7 bases). The CDR3 has 14 residues. Per germline, CDR1 SQVTM and CDR2 ANQGSEA. The V end lost 7 bases, the J end lost 0 bases, and 14 bases lay between the germline ends. CDR3 loop: CSAEAGASTDTQYF. The CDR3 nucleotides read TGCAGCGCCGAGGCGGGGGCTAGCACAGATACGCAGTATTTT.

Here the CDR3 reads CASSQGLRETEAFF. The DNA of the CDR3 is TGCGCCAGCAGCCAAGGCCTAAGGGAAACTGAAGCTTTCTTT. The chain uses TRBV4-1 and TRBJ1-1; no reliable D call. Between the trimmed V and J ends, which lost 1 base and 5 bases, there was a span of 11 bases. The CDR3 length is 14 residues. In germline, CDR1 is MGHRA, CDR2 YSYEKL.

The V gene is TRBV7-2, the J gene TRBJ2-5; TRBD2 matches at 11 bases. Germline V gene sequence: CDR1 SGHTA, CDR2 FQGNSA. This CDR3 region has 17 residues. Trimming cost V 1 base and J 5 bases; bases outside gene matches: 9. CDR3 DNA: TGTGCCAGCAGCTTAGAATCTAGCGGGGGGTTTTATGAGACCCAGTACTTC. Protein product: CASSLESSGGFYETQYF.

This chain connects TRBV2 to TRBJ1-5; 7 nucleotides line up with TRBD1. Looked up from germline, CDR1 is SNHLY and CDR2 is FYNNEI. J lost 11 bases, V lost 6 bases, and 10 bases had no gene match. The CDR3 is made up of 13 amino acids. CDR3 in amino acids: CASSRDSQSAQHF. In nucleotides, the CDR3 is TGTGCCAGCAGCCGGGACAGCCAATCAGCCCAGCATTTT.

This clonotype turned up a few times. This chain connects TRBV4-3 to TRBJ2-5; 10 bases align to TRBD1. Per germline, CDR1 LGHNA and CDR2 YSLEER. The CDR3 covers 17 residues. Trimming removed 2 bases from V and 5 bases from J; junction bases left unmatched: 11. CDR3 coding DNA: TGCGCCAGCAGCCAATCGACAGGGGGCGGTTTGCGCGAGACCCAGTACTTC. It specifies CASSQSTGGGLRETQYF.

This clonotype was seen only a few times. One end of the junction varies from germline; a read error may be responsible. This chain links TRBV5-1 with TRBJ2-1; D might be TRBD1 (6 bases). The CDR3 is 15 amino acids. Germline V gives CDR1 SGHRS, CDR2 YFSETQ. The CDR3 protein is CASSTTGSSYNEQFF. The DNA for the CDR3 is TGTGCCAGCAGCACCACAGGGTCCTCCTACAATGAGCAGTTCTTC.

The chain uses TRBV6-5 and TRBJ1-1, with TRBD1 identical over 7 bases. Germline V gene lookup returns CDR1 MNHEY and CDR2 SVGAGI. Trimming removed 5 bases from V and 5 bases from J; junction bases left unmatched: 5. This CDR3 has 13 residues. The CDR3 loop reads CASSLDRETEAFF. CDR3 DNA sequence: TGTGCCAGCAGTCTAGACAGGGAGACTGAAGCTTTCTTT.

This clonotype was detected a few times. The chain carries TRBV6-5 and TRBJ1-1; D is uncertain. Germline V gives CDR1 MNHEY, CDR2 SVGAGI. The CDR3 is 13 amino acids. V dropped 5 bases and J dropped 5 bases, with 12 bases sitting between them. The CDR3 loop reads CASSAQIRTEAFF. CDR3 in DNA: TGTGCCAGCAGTGCCCAAATACGGACTGAAGCTTTCTTT.

In its sample, this clonotype was seen a few times. The chain has TRBV4-3 and TRBJ2-4; a possible D gene is TRBD2 (5 bases). Germline lookup yields CDR1 LGHNA and CDR2 YSLEER. This CDR3 has 14 residues. Trimming stripped 4 bases from V and 6 bases from J, with 13 bases between. CDR3 sequence reads: CASSPGPEGNIQYF. As DNA, the CDR3 is TGCGCCAGCAGCCCGGGCCCCGAGGGAAACATTCAGTACTTC.

The chain couples TRBV19 to TRBJ2-1; tentatively, D is TRBD1 or TRBD2 (5 bases each). The CDR3 loop spans 15 amino acids. The V end was cut by 7 bases, the J end by 9 bases, with 22 bases between. Germline V gene sequence: CDR1 LNHDA, CDR2 SQIVND (reference sequence). The CDR3 coding sequence is TGTGCCAGTATGGGACCGGCGCAGGGATACGGTGAGCAGTTCTTC. Translation gives CASMGPAQGYGEQFF. Supplemented by reference TRBV19 and TRBJ2-1, the full variable domain reads DGGITQSPKYLFRKEGQNVTLSCEQNLNHDAMYWYRQDPGQGLRLIYYSQIVNDFQKGDIAEGYSVSREKKESFPLTVTSAQKNPTAFYLCASMGPAQGYGEQFFGPGTRLTVL.

This rearrangement joins TRBV6-2 or TRBV6-3 to TRBJ2-7; 7 bases are shared with TRBD2. V shed 8 bases and J 4 bases; nucleotides not matched to a gene: 11. Germline CDR1 and CDR2: MNHEY and SVGEGT. This CDR3 comprises 14 residues. CDR3 protein: CASPIEAGCYEQYF. The CDR3 region has the DNA TGTGCCAGCCCCATAGAAGCGGGGTGTTACGAGCAGTACTTC.

The sample holds many counts of this clonotype. V and J are TRBV29-1 and TRBJ1-2; D is ambiguous. CDR3 length equals 10 residues. V was shortened by 4 bases and J by 7 bases, with 7 bases between the two germline ends. Germline V gene lookup returns CDR1 SQVTM and CDR2 ANQGSEA. CDR3 in amino acids: CSVVGGGYTF. The CDR3 region has the DNA TGCAGCGTTGTGGGAGGTGGCTACACCTTC.